The 27 T cell receptor beta chains presented below share a single source sample, sequenced in a study of T cell responses to AZD1222 COVID-19 vaccine. Profiled with immunoSEQ multiplex PCR; TCRdb holds only in-frame clones, not every one. Of under 130,000 clones detected, around 94% appear once; the ten largest clones hold 2% to 2.5%. The sequenced sample was peripheral blood, obtained on day 0 of AZD1222 vaccination. The receptors derive from an adult in good health.

V usage is TRBV12-3 or TRBV12-4 and J usage is TRBJ1-1, with D perhaps matching TRBD1 (5 bases). The ends were cut back, 3 bases at V and 10 bases at J, with 15 bases in the middle. CDR3 length: 13 amino acids. The CDR3 DNA reads TGTGCCAGCAGTTTGGGGCAGGGAGAGGCAGCTTTCTTT. This translates into CASSLGQGEAAFF.

The rearrangement links TRBV25-1 to TRBJ2-1; D may be TRBD1 or TRBD2 (5 bases each). The CDR3 runs 14 residues. Germline loops: CDR1 MGHDK, CDR2 SYGVNS. Deletions cut 4 bases from V and 9 bases from J, with 16 bases between. The CDR3 coding sequence is TGTGCCAGCAGTGTGGGGCTTGGAGGTGGTGAGCAGTTCTTC. This sequence encodes CASSVGLGGGEQFF.

The chain recombines TRBV25-1 with TRBJ1-6; D remains ambiguous. This CDR3 is built from 13 residues. Trimming took 1 base from V and 5 from J, leaving 3 bases between them. CDR1 MGHDK and CDR2 SYGVNS come from the germline V gene. As DNA, the CDR3 is TGTGCCAGCAGTGAATTTCATAATTCACCCCTCCACTTT. The encoded protein is CASSEFHNSPLHF.

The chain combines TRBV28 with TRBJ2-2, with a tentative D call TRBD2 (6 bases). Trimming removed 7 bases from V and 4 bases from J, with 16 bases in between. The length of the CDR3 is 15 residues. Germline V gene sequence: CDR1 MDHEN, CDR2 SYDVKM. The CDR3 nucleotides are TGTGCCAGCACCCCGCGGGGAAGGGTCACCGGGGAGCTGTTTTTT. Its translation is CASTPRGRVTGELFF.

The rearrangement joins TRBV3-1 (or the pseudogene TRBV3-2) to TRBJ1-2; tentative D call: TRBD1 (6 bases). The ends were cut back, 4 bases at V and 0 bases at J, with 12 bases in the middle. From germline, CDR1 is LGHDT and CDR2 YNNKEL (reference sequence). The CDR3 extends over 15 amino acids. CDR3 amino acids: CASSPQGRANYGYTF. For the CDR3, the DNA is TGTGCCAGCAGCCCACAGGGAAGGGCTAACTATGGCTACACCTTC.

J is TRBJ1-2 and V is TRBV9; D gene uncertain. The CDR3 is 15 amino acids. V lost 4 bases and J 2 bases, leaving 15 bases between the germline ends. Per germline, CDR1 SGDLS and CDR2 YYNGEE. This CDR3 is CASSLLSEGNYGYTF. The CDR3 DNA is TGTGCCAGCAGCCTACTGAGTGAGGGAAACTATGGCTACACCTTC.

CDR3 coding DNA: TGCGCCAGCAGCCAAGAAGGGACAGGGGCATATAGCAATCAGCCCCAGCATTTT. The encoded protein is CASSQEGTGAYSNQPQHF. V and J are TRBV4-3 and TRBJ1-5; TRBD1 aligns across 10 bases. The germline CDR1 and CDR2 sequences are LGHNA and YSLEER. This CDR3 has 18 amino acids. V shed 0 bases, J shed 0 bases, and the junction held 5 bases outside the gene matches.

Turning to this clone: The sample holds other DNA sequences that translate to the same CDR3. J is TRBJ1-2 and V is TRBV3-1 (or the pseudogene TRBV3-2); a possible D gene is TRBD1 (5 bases). The CDR3 has 12 residues. Deletions cut 1 base from V and 7 bases from J, with 7 bases between. The V gene's germline CDR1 is LGHDT and CDR2 YNNKEL (reference sequence). The CDR3 nucleotides are TGTGCCAGCAGCCAAGGCACAGGTGGCTACACCTTC. As protein: CASSQGTGGYTF.

The chain has TRBV6-6 and TRBJ1-1; D is perhaps TRBD1 (5 bases). The V and J ends lost 5 bases and 2 bases respectively, with 15 bases between them. CDR1 MNHNY and CDR2 SVGAGI come from the germline V gene (reference sequence). This CDR3 is 15 amino acids long. The DNA of the CDR3 is TGTGCCAGCAGTGGGGGATACCGGGATAACACTGAAGCTTTCTTT. It codes for CASSGGYRDNTEAFF.

This clone has only one observation. The rearrangement uses TRBV27 and TRBJ1-2, with D maybe TRBD1 (6 bases). The V end was cut by 4 bases, the J end by 5 bases, with 17 bases between. The CDR3 is 15 residues long. Germline values: CDR1 MNHEY, CDR2 SMNVEV (reference sequence). The DNA of the CDR3 is TGTGCCAGCAGTTCCCGAACAACAGGGATTTATGGCTACACCTTC. This encodes CASSSRTTGIYGYTF.

The genes are TRBV5-4 and TRBJ2-7; 13 bases agree with TRBD2. CDR3 size: 13 residues. J was trimmed by 2 bases and V by 7 bases; bases with no gene match: 0. Germline V gene data show CDR1 as SGHNT and CDR2 as YYREEE (reference sequence). In DNA form, the CDR3 reads TGTGCCAGCGGGACTAGCGGGACCTACGAGCAGTACTTC. Its translation: CASGTSGTYEQYF.

The chain employs TRBV6-5 and TRBJ2-7, with a weak D call TRBD1 (5 bases). The CDR3 runs 15 residues. V lost 2 bases to trimming and J lost 6 bases, with 17 bases between them. The V gene's germline CDR1 is MNHEY and CDR2 SVGAGI. The CDR3 sequence: CASSYTSGHSGEQYF. Here the CDR3 DNA reads TGTGCCAGCAGTTACACCTCCGGACACTCTGGCGAGCAGTACTTC.

The rearrangement links TRBV19 to TRBJ1-2; 10 positions agree with TRBD1. CDR1 is LNHDA, CDR2 SQIVND, per germline (reference sequence). This CDR3 has 13 residues. The trim removed 8 bases at V and 11 bases at J, leaving 11 bases unmatched. The CDR3 DNA sequence: TGTGCCAGTGGGTACGGGGACAGGGGAGGGTACACCTTC. Translation: CASGYGDRGGYTF.

This clone appeared a single time. The rearrangement joins TRBV19 to TRBJ1-2; tentative D call: TRBD1 (6 bases). CDR1 LNHDA and CDR2 SQIVND come from the germline V gene (reference sequence). Trimming cost V 3 bases and J 1 base, with 12 bases left between them. This CDR3 comprises 15 residues. This CDR3 reads CASSIGGLGNYGYTF. The DNA for the CDR3 is TGTGCCAGTAGTATCGGGGGCCTAGGTAACTATGGCTACACCTTC.

This chain uses TRBV28 with TRBJ1-3, with TRBD1 matching over 9 bases. Germline-derived CDR1 and CDR2 are MDHEN and SYDVKM. This CDR3 has 15 amino acids. Germline trimming cut 7 bases from V and 2 bases from J; bases unmatched to any gene: 6. This CDR3 reads CASTDRGVPGNTIYF. As DNA, the CDR3 is TGTGCCAGCACGGACAGGGGCGTACCTGGAAACACCATATATTTT.

The rearrangement uses TRBV11-3 and TRBJ1-4, with D possibly matching TRBD1 (5 bases). The CDR3 has 14 residues. CDR1 and CDR2 (germline): SGHNT, YENEEA. The V end lost 3 bases, the J end lost 7 bases, and 12 bases lay between the germline ends. CDR3 region: CASSFGTDLEKLFF. DNA of the CDR3: TGTGCCAGCAGCTTCGGGACGGACCTTGAAAAACTGTTTTTT.

This chain links TRBV6-5 with TRBJ1-2; TRBD1 is a possible D gene (5 bases). Looked up from germline, CDR1 is MNHEY and CDR2 is SVGAGI. Trimming removed 7 bases at V and 2 bases at J, with 14 bases between. This CDR3 has 14 residues. Written as DNA, the CDR3 is TGTGCCAGCACCAAGGACAAACCCAACTATGGCTACACCTTC. Protein product: CASTKDKPNYGYTF.

This rearrangement joins TRBV6-1 to TRBJ1-1; D is unresolved. Per germline, CDR1 MNHNS and CDR2 SASEGT. Trimming removed 2 bases at V and 1 base at J, with 5 bases between. The CDR3 extends over 13 amino acids. CDR3 loop: CASSEWENTEAFF. CDR3 DNA sequence: TGTGCCAGCAGTGAATGGGAGAACACTGAAGCTTTCTTT.

Here the CDR3 DNA reads TGTGCCACCACCCAGGACAGCTACTCTGGGGCCAACGTCCTGACTTTC. It encodes CATTQDSYSGANVLTF. V usage is TRBV15 and J usage is TRBJ2-6, with a tentative D call TRBD1 (6 bases). Germline loops: CDR1 LNHNV, CDR2 YYDKDF (reference sequence). Trimming removed 7 bases at V and 0 bases at J, with 13 bases between. The CDR3 spans 16 residues. Using reference TRBV15 and TRBJ2-6 for the parts outside the CDR3, the full variable domain is DAMVIQNPRYQVTQFGKPVTLSCSQTLNHNVMYWYQQKSSQAPKLLFHYYDKDFNNEADTPDNFQSRRPNTSFCFLDIRSPGLGDTAMYLCATTQDSYSGANVLTFGAGSRLTVL.

V usage is TRBV7-2 and J usage is TRBJ1-2; D is possibly TRBD1 (6 bases). Deletions cut 4 bases from V and 9 bases from J, with 12 bases between. This CDR3 region has 12 residues. Germline CDR1 is SGHTA and CDR2 is FQGNSA. The CDR3 coding sequence is TGTGCCAGCAGCTCACAGGGTTGGCGCTACACCTTC. Encoded protein: CASSSQGWRYTF.

The rearrangement links TRBV6-5 to TRBJ2-6; D possibly corresponds to TRBD1 (6 bases). Germline assignment: CDR1 MNHEY and CDR2 SVGAGI. This CDR3 has 16 amino acids. V lost 2 bases, J lost 2 bases, and 10 bases lay in between. The CDR3 DNA reads as TGTGCCAGCAGTTACCGTAACAGGGCTGGGGCCAACGTCCTGACTTTC. Its translation is CASSYRNRAGANVLTF.

This chain links TRBV19 with TRBJ1-6, with a possible D match to TRBD1 (6 bases). The CDR3 sequence is 15 residues long. In germline, CDR1 is LNHDA, CDR2 SQIVND (reference sequence). V shed 5 bases and J shed 7 bases, with 15 bases lying between them. Here the CDR3 DNA reads TGTGCCAGTAGTTTTTCGCTAGGGGGAAATTCACCCCTCCACTTT. Residues: CASSFSLGGNSPLHF.

The chain joins TRBV30 to TRBJ1-5, with a weak D call TRBD1 (5 bases). The germline V gene encodes CDR1 GTSNPN and CDR2 SVGIG (reference sequence). CDR3 length: 14 amino acids. The V and J ends lost 0 bases and 1 base respectively, with 7 bases between them. CDR3 sequence (DNA): TGTGCCTGGAGTGTTTCAGGGAGCAATCAGCCCCAGCATTTT. As protein: CAWSVSGSNQPQHF.

The chain couples TRBV28 to TRBJ1-3; 7 bases are a match to TRBD1. The junction had 6 bases not matched to a gene; V was cut back by 10 bases and J by 3 bases. This CDR3 is built from 13 residues. Germline CDR1 and CDR2: MDHEN and SYDVKM. CDR3 sequence (DNA): TGTGCCACCTTGACAGGGTATGGAAACACCATATATTTT. Translating gives CATLTGYGNTIYF.

The J gene is TRBJ2-7, the V gene TRBV12-5, with a weak D call TRBD1 (5 bases). Per the germline V gene, CDR1 is LGHNT and CDR2 is FRNRAP. The CDR3 contains 15 residues. V was shortened by 6 bases and J by 3 bases, with 18 bases between the two germline ends. The CDR3 nucleotides read TGTGCTAGTGGCCTTCCCCGAGACAGATACTACGAGCAGTACTTC. Translating it yields CASGLPRDRYYEQYF.

This clone appeared a single time. The chain links TRBV29-1 to TRBJ1-1; 7 bases fit TRBD1. CDR3 size: 12 residues. The V and J ends lost 5 bases and 11 bases, in that order; junction bases with no gene match: 11. Per the germline V gene, CDR1 is SQVTM and CDR2 is ANQGSEA. The CDR3: CSVIDRVVGAFF. CDR3 nucleotide sequence: TGCAGCGTTATAGACAGGGTTGTGGGCGCTTTCTTT.

The V call is TRBV14, the J call TRBJ1-1; D is undetermined. The CDR3 runs to 12 residues. Deletions cut 4 bases from V and 4 bases from J, with 7 bases between. Germline-derived CDR1 and CDR2 are SGHDN and FVKESK. The CDR3 region has the DNA TGTGCCAGCAGCCTTTCTGGCACTGAAGCTTTCTTT. Encoded protein: CASSLSGTEAFF.